One sample yielded the 30 T cell receptor beta chains listed below, sequenced in a study of blood T cells in healthy people across ages. A second PCR, run for about 6 to 11 cycles, used a sample-barcoded 5' primer plus a J-beta primer mix. TCRdb reprocessed the 5' RACE reads with MiXCR, giving one entry per CDR3 protein. Among some 1.5 million distinct CDR3 sequences listed, approximately 30% were seen once. Sequences were obtained from blood. Every receptor here comes from a woman aged 25 to 39 in good health.

In its sample, this clonotype was seen a few times. The chain links TRBV20-1 to TRBJ1-1, with D perhaps matching TRBD1 (6 bases). The length of the CDR3 is 13 residues. Trimming pared 6 bases from V and 0 bases from J, leaving 11 bases between. In germline, CDR1 is DFQATT, CDR2 SNEGSKA (reference sequence). In nucleotides, the CDR3 is TGCAGTGCGGATGGACAGCTGAACACTGAAGCTTTCTTT. Translating it yields CSADGQLNTEAFF.

The CDR3 here is CSVESAGGRTEAFF. The CDR3 nucleotides are TGCAGCGTTGAGTCGGCAGGGGGCCGGACTGAAGCTTTCTTT. The chain has TRBV29-1 and TRBJ1-1, with 8 nucleotides matching TRBD1. This CDR3 is built from 14 residues. Germline trimming cut 3 bases from V and 5 bases from J; bases unmatched to any gene: 8. Germline CDR1 reads SQVTM; CDR2 reads ANQGSEA.

This clonotype appeared many times. V and J are TRBV7-2 and TRBJ2-7, with D tentatively TRBD2 (6 bases). Germline V gives CDR1 SGHTA, CDR2 FQGNSA. Trimming took 5 bases from V and 8 from J, leaving 13 bases between them. CDR3 length: 12 residues. This chain's CDR3 is CASSRGFKQQYF. DNA for the CDR3: TGTGCCAGCAGCCGGGGGTTTAAGCAGCAGTACTTC.

This clonotype occurred a few times. The V gene is TRBV3-1, the J gene TRBJ2-1; no firm D call. Trimming took off 1 base at V and 0 bases at J, with 7 bases between the two ends. This CDR3 contains 15 residues. CDR1 and CDR2 from the germline V gene are LGHDT and YNNKEL (reference sequence). The CDR3: CASSQGSVSYNEQFF. The CDR3 DNA reads as TGTGCCAGCAGCCAAGGCTCAGTCTCCTACAATGAGCAGTTCTTC.

This clonotype was seen a handful of times. The V call is TRBV6-5, the J call TRBJ2-3; unclear D gene. This CDR3 comprises 15 residues. Germline V gene data show CDR1 as MNHEY and CDR2 as SVGAGI. V lost 6 bases and J 0 bases, leaving 13 bases between the germline ends. The CDR3 loop is CASRTDISSTDTQYF. The DNA for the CDR3 is TGTGCCAGCAGGACCGACATTTCAAGCACAGATACGCAGTATTTT.

This clonotype was detected a few times. This chain joins TRBV12-3 or TRBV12-4 and TRBJ2-5; D possibly corresponds to TRBD2 (6 bases). V was cut by 0 bases and J by 7 bases, with 12 bases left in between. This CDR3 comprises 14 residues. CDR3 in amino acids: CASSLAGGSGTQYF. The CDR3 DNA sequence: TGTGCCAGCAGTTTAGCGGGGGGAAGCGGGACCCAGTACTTC.

V and J are TRBV28 and TRBJ2-7, with 9 positions matching TRBD1. The CDR3 is 15 amino acids. V shed 6 bases, J shed 3 bases, and the junction held 9 bases outside the gene matches. Germline lookup yields CDR1 MDHEN and CDR2 SYDVKM. The CDR3 reads CASSRLGTGIYEQYF. The CDR3 bases are TGTGCCAGCAGCCGCCTCGGGACAGGGATCTACGAGCAGTACTTC. Full variable domain (rest looked up from reference TRBV28 and TRBJ2-7): DVKVTQSSRYLVKRTGEKVFLECVQDMDHENMFWYRQDPGLGLRLIYFSYDVKMKEKGDIPEGYSVSREKKERFSLILESASTNQTSMYLCASSRLGTGIYEQYFGPGTRLTVT.

This clonotype has only a few counts. This chain connects TRBV6-5 to TRBJ1-1; no reliable D call. V was cut by 6 bases and J by 10 bases, with 6 bases left in between. This CDR3 comprises 9 residues. Germline CDR1 MNHEY, CDR2 SVGAGI. The CDR3 nucleotides read TGTGCCAGCAGCACTTCAGCTTTCTTT. The encoded protein is CASSTSAFF.

V gene TRBV5-4 combines with J gene TRBJ2-3, with TRBD2 matching 13 bases. The CDR3 is 15 residues long. Looked up from germline, CDR1 is SGHNT and CDR2 is YYREEE (reference sequence). The junction had 3 bases not matched to a gene; V was cut back by 3 bases and J by 5 bases. In DNA form, the CDR3 reads TGTGCCAGCAGCTCGGGACTAGCGGGAAAAGATACGCAGTATTTT. The encoded protein is CASSSGLAGKDTQYF.

This clonotype was counted at least ten times. The chain is built from TRBV6-6 and TRBJ2-7, with TRBD1 matching 8 bases. V trimming: 6 bases; J trimming: 2 bases; junction bases outside the gene matches: 9. CDR1 and CDR2 (germline): MNHNY, SVGAGI (reference sequence). This CDR3 has 15 amino acids. CDR3 DNA: TGTGCCAGCAGCCCGGGGACAGGTAATCCCTACGAGCAGTACTTC. It encodes CASSPGTGNPYEQYF.

Only a few counts were recorded for this clonotype. This rearrangement joins TRBV2 to TRBJ1-5; no clear D. The germline V and J ends were trimmed by 4 bases and 0 bases, with 10 bases remaining between them. The CDR3 consists of 15 residues. The germline V gene encodes CDR1 SNHLY and CDR2 FYNNEI. The CDR3 nucleotides read TGTGCCAGCAGTGTAGGGCCGGATAGCAATCAGCCCCAGCATTTT. Protein product: CASSVGPDSNQPQHF.

At least ten counts were recorded for this clonotype. V and J are TRBV20-1 and TRBJ2-7; the D call may be TRBD1 or TRBD2 (5 bases each). Germline V gene data show CDR1 as DFQATT and CDR2 as SNEGSKA (reference sequence). V was pared by 6 bases and J by 2 bases, with 14 bases between. The CDR3 extends over 13 amino acids. CDR3 protein: CSAAGMGAYEQYF. The CDR3 DNA reads TGCAGTGCAGCTGGGATGGGGGCCTACGAGCAGTACTTC.

The CDR3 region is CSARLRDPRGEQYF. The CDR3 DNA reads as TGCAGTGCTCGTTTAAGAGACCCCCGGGGCGAGCAGTACTTC. The V and J genes are TRBV20-1 and TRBJ2-7; D is perhaps TRBD2 (5 bases). Deletions cut 5 bases from V and 6 bases from J, with 20 bases between. Germline CDR1 DFQATT, CDR2 SNEGSKA (reference sequence). The CDR3 consists of 14 residues.

The chain combines TRBV2 with TRBJ1-4; D call uncertain. The CDR3 runs 14 residues. Germline lookup yields CDR1 SNHLY and CDR2 FYNNEI. Trimming cost V 7 bases and J 8 bases, with 17 bases left between them. Here the CDR3 reads CASIKGLLGEKLFF. The DNA of the CDR3 is TGTGCCAGCATAAAGGGTCTACTGGGCGAAAAACTGTTTTTT.

The chain is built from TRBV12-3 or TRBV12-4 and TRBJ1-2, with 7 bases matching TRBD1. The CDR3 is 16 amino acids. The ends lost 4 bases at V and 4 bases at J; junction bases unmatched: 12. The CDR3 DNA sequence: TGTGCCAGCAGTTCCGGACAGGCCCAAAGTGGCTATGGCTACACCTTC. Protein sequence: CASSSGQAQSGYGYTF.

The rearrangement links TRBV6-6 to TRBJ2-5, with 14 nucleotides matching TRBD2. TRBJ2-7 explains the end of the DNA better; the J call may be wrong. In germline, CDR1 is MNHNY, CDR2 SVGAGI (reference sequence). The CDR3 totals 14 residues. The CDR3 region is CASSGTSGSHEQYF. CDR3 sequence (DNA): TGTGCCAGCAGTGGGACTAGCGGGAGCCACGAGCAGTACTTC.

This clonotype occurred a few times. The chain's CDR3 is CASSPVGGAIDGYTF. The CDR3, as DNA: TGTGCCAGCAGTCCGGTGGGGGGGGCGATAGATGGCTACACCTTC. This chain connects TRBV25-1 to TRBJ1-2; the D gene is possibly TRBD1 (6 bases). Germline V CDR1 and CDR2: MGHDK, SYGVNS. The CDR3 totals 15 residues. The germline V and J ends were trimmed by 5 bases and 6 bases, with 19 bases remaining between them.

For this clonotype: Given a much more abundant clone one base away, this may be a read error. This chain uses TRBV7-2 with TRBJ2-7, with 7 bases aligning to TRBD1. Germline V CDR1 and CDR2: SGHTA, FQGNSA. The junction had 8 bases not matched to a gene; V was cut back by 6 bases and J by 6 bases. This CDR3 contains 13 residues. CDR3 coding DNA: TGTGCCAGCAGATTGGGACAGATCTCCGAGCAGTACTTC. Translation gives CASRLGQISEQYF.

A note on this clonotype: This may be a read error: a much more frequent sequence differs by one nucleotide. This rearrangement joins TRBV7-9 to TRBJ2-7; 9 bases map to TRBD1. There are 15 residues in the CDR3. Looked up from germline, CDR1 is SEHNR and CDR2 is FQNEAQ (reference sequence). After removal of 5 bases from V and 7 bases from J, the junction contained 12 bases not matched to a gene. CDR3: CASSQEGQGYNEQYF. For the CDR3, the DNA is TGTGCCAGCAGCCAAGAGGGACAGGGCTACAATGAGCAGTACTTC. Looking up the rest from reference TRBV7-9 and TRBJ2-7 gives the full variable domain: DTGVSQNPRHKITKRGQNVTFRCDPISEHNRLYWYRQTLGQGPEFLTYFQNEAQLEKSRLLSDRFSAERPKGSFSTLEIQRTEQGDSAMYLCASSQEGQGYNEQYFGPGTRLTVT.

This clonotype showed up just a few times. This chain connects TRBV5-6 to TRBJ2-1, with D possibly being TRBD2 (5 bases). Germline values: CDR1 SGHDT, CDR2 YYEEEE. The CDR3 has 15 amino acids. Trimming left V 4 bases short and J 12 bases short, with 23 bases between. CDR3 in amino acids: CASSPYVVAPSGQFF. CDR3 DNA sequence: TGTGCCAGCAGCCCTTACGTAGTGGCTCCAAGCGGGCAGTTCTTC.

The chain recombines TRBV4-1 with TRBJ1-6; maybe TRBD1 (6 bases). V was pared by 3 bases and J by 4 bases, with 10 bases between. Germline CDR1 and CDR2: MGHRA and YSYEKL. CDR3 length: 15 residues. CDR3 in DNA: TGCGCCAGCAGCCAGAGGACAGCATATAATTCACCCCTCCACTTT. Translated, it gives CASSQRTAYNSPLHF.

This clonotype was detected a few times. The chain uses TRBV3-1 and TRBJ2-5, with TRBD1 as a possible D gene (5 bases). Trimming shortened V by 8 bases and J by 7 bases, and 17 bases separated the two germline ends. This CDR3 comprises 13 residues. Germline CDR1 LGHDT, CDR2 YNNKEL (reference sequence). DNA of the CDR3: TGTGCCAGCCTTTATCAGGGTGGCACGACCCAGTACTTC. This codes for CASLYQGGTTQYF.

Of note for this clonotype: A much larger clonotype is one base distant, so this may be a read error. The chain is built from TRBV3-1 and TRBJ2-5; maybe TRBD2 (6 bases). There are 13 residues in the CDR3. CDR1 is LGHDT and CDR2 is YNNKEL in the germline V gene (reference sequence). V was clipped by 1 base and J by 11 bases, with 14 bases between them. CDR3 sequence: CASSQGGRGKQYF. The CDR3 DNA reads TGTGCCAGCAGCCAAGGAGGACGGGGGAAGCAGTACTTC.

The chain carries TRBV5-1 and TRBJ2-7, with D perhaps TRBD1 (6 bases). The J call may not be correct, given that the DNA end is closer to TRBJ2-5. Germline CDR1 SGHRS, CDR2 YFSETQ. The CDR3 sequence is 13 residues long. The CDR3 bases are TGCGCCAGCAAACCCGATCCCAGGGGGACCCAGTACTTC. Translating it yields CASKPDPRGTQYF.

This clonotype was counted between two and nine times. The chain uses TRBV5-5 and TRBJ1-2, with 7 bases aligning to TRBD1. V shed 3 bases, J shed 4 bases, and the junction held 9 bases outside the gene matches. This CDR3 is built from 15 residues. Germline lookup yields CDR1 SGHKS and CDR2 YYEKEE (reference sequence). The CDR3 protein is CASSWLDRPSYGYTF. CDR3 nucleotides: TGTGCCAGCAGCTGGTTGGACAGGCCATCCTATGGCTACACCTTC.

This clonotype was observed a few times. J is TRBJ2-7 and V is TRBV20-1, with a possible D match to TRBD2 (6 bases). CDR3 length: 15 amino acids. The V gene lost 2 bases and the J gene lost 1 base, with 15 bases spanning the gap. Germline V CDR1 and CDR2: DFQATT, SNEGSKA (reference sequence). CDR3 loop: CSARIPGLKSYEQYF. The DNA of the CDR3 is TGCAGTGCTAGAATACCGGGACTGAAGTCCTACGAGCAGTACTTC.

In this sample, this clonotype turned up a few times. CDR3 coding DNA: TGTGCCAGCAGCCAGACGGGACAGGAGACCTACGAGCAGTACTTC. Its translation is CASSQTGQETYEQYF. The chain joins TRBV7-9 to TRBJ2-7; 8 bases align to TRBD1. The CDR3 has 15 residues. Per germline, CDR1 SEHNR and CDR2 FQNEAQ (reference sequence). With 5 bases clipped from V and 2 bases from J, the junction kept 8 bases outside the gene matches.

In this sample, this clonotype turned up many times. The chain joins TRBV7-8 to TRBJ2-5, with TRBD1 as a possible D gene (5 bases). Germline V gene sequence: CDR1 SGHVS, CDR2 FQNEAQ. V was pared by 3 bases and J by 3 bases, with 11 bases between. This CDR3 contains 14 residues. CDR3 amino acids: CASSLRWGEETQYF. The CDR3 DNA follows: TGTGCCAGCAGCTTGAGGTGGGGCGAAGAGACCCAGTACTTC.

This clonotype was counted many times. This sequence joins TRBV10-3 and TRBJ2-7; D possibly corresponds to TRBD2 (5 bases). Germline loops: CDR1 ENHRY, CDR2 SYGVKD. The CDR3 contains 14 residues. V lost 8 bases and J lost 6, with 20 bases in between. CDR3 in amino acids: CAIGGDGGQSEQYF. The CDR3 coding sequence is TGTGCCATCGGTGGAGACGGCGGGCAGTCCGAGCAGTACTTC.

This clonotype was recorded a few times. The V call is TRBV30, the J call TRBJ2-6; 8 bases are a match to TRBD1. CDR3 length: 17 residues. The junction had 5 bases not matched to a gene; V was cut back by 1 base and J by 0 bases. Germline V lookup: CDR1 GTSNPN, CDR2 SVGIG (reference sequence). CDR3 loop: CAWSGDRPRSGANVLTF. CDR3 bases: TGTGCCTGGAGTGGGGACAGGCCACGCTCTGGGGCCAACGTCCTGACTTTC.